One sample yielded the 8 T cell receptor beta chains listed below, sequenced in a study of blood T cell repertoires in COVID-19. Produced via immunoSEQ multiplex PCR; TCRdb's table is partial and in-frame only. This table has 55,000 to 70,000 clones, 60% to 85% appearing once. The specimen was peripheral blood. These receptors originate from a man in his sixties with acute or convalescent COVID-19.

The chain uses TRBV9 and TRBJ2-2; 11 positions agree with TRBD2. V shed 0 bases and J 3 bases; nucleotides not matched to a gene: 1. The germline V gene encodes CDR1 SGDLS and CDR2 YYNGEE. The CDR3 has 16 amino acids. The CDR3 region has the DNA TGTGCCAGCAGCGTAGCTAGCGGGGGGCACACCGGGGAGCTGTTTTTT. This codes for CASSVASGGHTGELFF.

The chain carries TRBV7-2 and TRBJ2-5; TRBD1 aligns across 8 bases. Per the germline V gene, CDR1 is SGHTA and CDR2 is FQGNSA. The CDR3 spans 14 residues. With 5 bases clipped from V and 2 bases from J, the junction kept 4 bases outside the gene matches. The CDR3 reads CASSLRQGQETQYF. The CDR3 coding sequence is TGTGCCAGCAGCCTACGACAGGGGCAAGAGACCCAGTACTTC. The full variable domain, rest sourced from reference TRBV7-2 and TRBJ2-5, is GAGVSQSPSNKVTEKGKDVELRCDPISGHTALYWYRQSLGQGLEFLIYFQGNSAPDKSGLPSDRFSAERTGGSVSTLTIQRTQQEDSAVYLCASSLRQGQETQYFGPGTRLLVL.

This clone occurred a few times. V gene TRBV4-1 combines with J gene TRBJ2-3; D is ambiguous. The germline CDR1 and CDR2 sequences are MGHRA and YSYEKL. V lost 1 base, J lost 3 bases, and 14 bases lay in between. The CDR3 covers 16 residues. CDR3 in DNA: TGCGCCAGCAGCCAAGGGATCTCCCCAGGAACAGATACGCAGTATTTT. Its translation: CASSQGISPGTDTQYF.

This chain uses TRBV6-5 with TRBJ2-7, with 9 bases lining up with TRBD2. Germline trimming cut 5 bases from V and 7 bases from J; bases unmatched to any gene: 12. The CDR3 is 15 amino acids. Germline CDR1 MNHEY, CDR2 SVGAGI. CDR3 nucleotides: TGTGCCAGCAGTACACTAGCGGGTGCGCGTGGAGAGCAGTACTTC. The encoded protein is CASSTLAGARGEQYF.

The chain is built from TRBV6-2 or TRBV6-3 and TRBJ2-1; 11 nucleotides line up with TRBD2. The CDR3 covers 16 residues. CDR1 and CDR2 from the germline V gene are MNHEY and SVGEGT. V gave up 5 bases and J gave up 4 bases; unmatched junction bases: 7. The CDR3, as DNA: TGTGCCAGCAGTCCATCCGGGACTAGCGGATACAATGAGCAGTTCTTC. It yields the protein CASSPSGTSGYNEQFF.

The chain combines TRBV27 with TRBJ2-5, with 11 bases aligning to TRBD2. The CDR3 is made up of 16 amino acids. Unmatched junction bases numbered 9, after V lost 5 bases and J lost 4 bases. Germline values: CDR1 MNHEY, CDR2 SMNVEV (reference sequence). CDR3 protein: CASSPGTSGGSETQYF. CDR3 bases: TGTGCCAGCAGTCCGGGCACTAGCGGGGGTTCAGAGACCCAGTACTTC.

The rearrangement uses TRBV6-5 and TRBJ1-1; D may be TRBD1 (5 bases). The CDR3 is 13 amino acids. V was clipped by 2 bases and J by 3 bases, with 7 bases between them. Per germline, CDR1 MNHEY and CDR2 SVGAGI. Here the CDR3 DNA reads TGTGCCAGCAGTTACGTCAGGGACACTGAAGCTTTCTTT. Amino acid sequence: CASSYVRDTEAFF.

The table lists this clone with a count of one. The CDR3 spells CATAGTENEKLFF. The CDR3 nucleotides are TGTGCCACAGCCGGGACAGAGAATGAAAAACTGTTTTTT. This sequence joins TRBV10-3 and TRBJ1-4; 7 bases are shared with TRBD1. Germline trimming cut 10 bases from V and 5 bases from J; bases unmatched to any gene: 7. The germline CDR1 and CDR2 sequences are ENHRY and SYGVKD. The CDR3 length is 13 residues.